These T cell receptor beta chains were read from a single sample in a study of regulatory T cells in long-lasting Graves disease. In TCRdb, the multiplex PCR reads were re-called with MiXCR into one record per CDR3 protein. The repertoire consists of 520,000 or so distinct CDR3 sequences, with more than 10% occurring once and the leading ten covering approximately 9.6%. Another study also made use of these data, one on T cells in Graves' hyperthyroidism and ophthalmopathy.

The sequencing here drew on peripheral blood mononuclear cells (PBMCs), taken at new diagnosis, from a patient treated with antithyroid drugs. The receptor source for this set is a woman aged 30 to 39 with Graves disease. The CDR3 runs from the conserved cysteine through the conserved F or W. A D gene is named only where the DNA matches it firmly. Rows give clone size only sometimes, using once, few, many, or a class for an expanded clone.

TRBV7-8	TRBJ2-5	TRBD2	few	CASSMDISGISVETQYF	TGTGCCAGCAGCATGGACATTAGCGGGATATCAGTAGAGACCCAGTACTTC
TRBV29-1	TRBJ2-3	.	.	CSGGPGLSTDTQYF	TGCAGCGGGGGCCCGGGACTCAGCACAGATACGCAGTATTTT
TRBV6-1	TRBJ2-7	TRBD2	.	CASISVGLAGQWYEQYF	TGTGCCAGCATTTCCGTAGGACTAGCGGGCCAATGGTACGAGCAGTACTTC
TRBV11-2	TRBJ2-6	.	many	CASSSSRHSVSGANVLTF	TGTGCCAGCAGCTCCTCCCGACACTCGGTCTCTGGGGCCAACGTCCTGACTTTC
TRBV2	TRBJ2-7	TRBD2	many	CASKRDGSSYEQYF	TGTGCCAGCAAGCGGGACGGCAGCTCCTACGAGCAGTACTTC
TRBV5-1	TRBJ2-7	.	.	CASSLARDGTPHEQYF	TGCGCCAGCAGCTTGGCCAGGGACGGCACCCCCCACGAGCAGTACTTC
TRBV10-3	TRBJ1-2	.	few	CAISASGGGYTF	TGTGCCATCAGTGCCAGCGGGGGTGGCTACACCTTC
TRBV19	TRBJ2-7	.	.	CASSTMQGPIYEQYF	TGTGCCAGTAGTACGATGCAGGGACCGATCTACGAGCAGTACTTC
TRBV7-2	TRBJ2-5	.	many	CAILRGPGETQYF	TGTGCCATCCTCCGCGGGCCCGGAGAGACCCAGTACTTC
TRBV18	TRBJ1-5	.	.	CASSPLSGADQPQHF	TGTGCCAGCTCACCACTGTCAGGGGCGGATCAGCCCCAGCATTTT
TRBV28	TRBJ2-1	.	many	CASSPAVEQFF	TGTGCCAGCAGTCCCGCAGTGGAGCAGTTCTTC
TRBV2	TRBJ2-3	TRBD2	many	CASSELGLAVTDTQYF	TGTGCCAGCAGTGAATTGGGGCTAGCGGTTACAGATACGCAGTATTTT
TRBV19	TRBJ1-5	.	few	CASSMGRPGFNQPQHF	TGTGCCAGTAGTATGGGGAGACCCGGGTTCAATCAGCCCCAGCATTTT
TRBV2	TRBJ2-3	.	many	CASSVSGGTDTQYF	TGTGCCAGCAGTGTTAGTGGGGGCACAGATACGCAGTATTTT
TRBV6-2/TRBV6-3	TRBJ1-2	.	many	CASSYRGRDLYGYTF	TGTGCCAGCAGTTACAGGGGCAGGGACCTCTATGGCTACACCTTC
TRBV5-6	TRBJ2-1	.	many	CASSLTSFHNEQFF	TGTGCCAGCAGCTTAACTAGCTTCCACAATGAGCAGTTCTTC
TRBV2	TRBJ2-1	.	once	CASSVWARQAYNEQFF	TGTGCCAGCAGTGTGTGGGCGAGACAGGCGTACAATGAGCAGTTCTTC
TRBV10-2	TRBJ1-1	.	.	CASSLSGARNTEAFF	TGCGCCAGCAGCTTATCAGGGGCCCGAAACACTGAAGCTTTCTTT
TRBV29-1	TRBJ1-1	.	many	CSVELQLNTEAFF	TGCAGCGTTGAGCTACAGCTTAACACTGAAGCTTTCTTT
TRBV19	TRBJ2-1	.	.	CASSVSSDGGLREQFF	TGTGCCAGTAGTGTTTCGTCGGACGGAGGACTTAGGGAGCAGTTCTTC
TRBV19	TRBJ2-1	.	.	CASTTRGEQFF	TGTGCCAGTACCACGCGGGGTGAGCAGTTCTTC
TRBV10-3	TRBJ2-1	.	few	CATNNEQFF	TGTGCCACGAACAATGAGCAGTTCTTC
TRBV27	TRBJ2-7	TRBD2	many	CASSSPLGGGVREQYF	TGTGCCAGCAGTTCTCCCCTCGGGGGAGGGGTACGCGAGCAGTACTTC
TRBV20-1	TRBJ2-7	TRBD2	.	CSALGTSGITYEQYF	TGCAGTGCCCTAGGGACTAGCGGGATAACCTACGAGCAGTACTTC
TRBV19	TRBJ1-2	.	many	CASSLGGSGVRGYTF	TGTGCCAGTAGCCTGGGGGGCTCCGGGGTGCGGGGCTACACCTTC
TRBV7-2	TRBJ2-2	.	many	CASSLGSTNTGELFF	TGTGCCAGCAGCTTAGGGTCGACGAACACCGGGGAGCTGTTTTTT
TRBV3-1	TRBJ2-1	.	few	CASSLSVAPRGEQFF	TGTGCCAGCAGCCTCTCGGTGGCTCCACGGGGGGAGCAGTTCTTC
TRBV14	TRBJ2-7	.	.	CASSQMIGRYEQYF	TGTGCCAGCAGCCAGATGATAGGGCGTTACGAGCAGTACTTC
TRBV10-3	TRBJ2-1	.	many	CAISGRTADTGQFF	TGTGCCATCAGTGGGCGGACGGCGGATACTGGGCAGTTCTTC
TRBV10-2	TRBJ2-7	.	.	CASSESFGDEQYF	TGCGCCAGCAGTGAGTCGTTCGGGGACGAGCAGTACTTC